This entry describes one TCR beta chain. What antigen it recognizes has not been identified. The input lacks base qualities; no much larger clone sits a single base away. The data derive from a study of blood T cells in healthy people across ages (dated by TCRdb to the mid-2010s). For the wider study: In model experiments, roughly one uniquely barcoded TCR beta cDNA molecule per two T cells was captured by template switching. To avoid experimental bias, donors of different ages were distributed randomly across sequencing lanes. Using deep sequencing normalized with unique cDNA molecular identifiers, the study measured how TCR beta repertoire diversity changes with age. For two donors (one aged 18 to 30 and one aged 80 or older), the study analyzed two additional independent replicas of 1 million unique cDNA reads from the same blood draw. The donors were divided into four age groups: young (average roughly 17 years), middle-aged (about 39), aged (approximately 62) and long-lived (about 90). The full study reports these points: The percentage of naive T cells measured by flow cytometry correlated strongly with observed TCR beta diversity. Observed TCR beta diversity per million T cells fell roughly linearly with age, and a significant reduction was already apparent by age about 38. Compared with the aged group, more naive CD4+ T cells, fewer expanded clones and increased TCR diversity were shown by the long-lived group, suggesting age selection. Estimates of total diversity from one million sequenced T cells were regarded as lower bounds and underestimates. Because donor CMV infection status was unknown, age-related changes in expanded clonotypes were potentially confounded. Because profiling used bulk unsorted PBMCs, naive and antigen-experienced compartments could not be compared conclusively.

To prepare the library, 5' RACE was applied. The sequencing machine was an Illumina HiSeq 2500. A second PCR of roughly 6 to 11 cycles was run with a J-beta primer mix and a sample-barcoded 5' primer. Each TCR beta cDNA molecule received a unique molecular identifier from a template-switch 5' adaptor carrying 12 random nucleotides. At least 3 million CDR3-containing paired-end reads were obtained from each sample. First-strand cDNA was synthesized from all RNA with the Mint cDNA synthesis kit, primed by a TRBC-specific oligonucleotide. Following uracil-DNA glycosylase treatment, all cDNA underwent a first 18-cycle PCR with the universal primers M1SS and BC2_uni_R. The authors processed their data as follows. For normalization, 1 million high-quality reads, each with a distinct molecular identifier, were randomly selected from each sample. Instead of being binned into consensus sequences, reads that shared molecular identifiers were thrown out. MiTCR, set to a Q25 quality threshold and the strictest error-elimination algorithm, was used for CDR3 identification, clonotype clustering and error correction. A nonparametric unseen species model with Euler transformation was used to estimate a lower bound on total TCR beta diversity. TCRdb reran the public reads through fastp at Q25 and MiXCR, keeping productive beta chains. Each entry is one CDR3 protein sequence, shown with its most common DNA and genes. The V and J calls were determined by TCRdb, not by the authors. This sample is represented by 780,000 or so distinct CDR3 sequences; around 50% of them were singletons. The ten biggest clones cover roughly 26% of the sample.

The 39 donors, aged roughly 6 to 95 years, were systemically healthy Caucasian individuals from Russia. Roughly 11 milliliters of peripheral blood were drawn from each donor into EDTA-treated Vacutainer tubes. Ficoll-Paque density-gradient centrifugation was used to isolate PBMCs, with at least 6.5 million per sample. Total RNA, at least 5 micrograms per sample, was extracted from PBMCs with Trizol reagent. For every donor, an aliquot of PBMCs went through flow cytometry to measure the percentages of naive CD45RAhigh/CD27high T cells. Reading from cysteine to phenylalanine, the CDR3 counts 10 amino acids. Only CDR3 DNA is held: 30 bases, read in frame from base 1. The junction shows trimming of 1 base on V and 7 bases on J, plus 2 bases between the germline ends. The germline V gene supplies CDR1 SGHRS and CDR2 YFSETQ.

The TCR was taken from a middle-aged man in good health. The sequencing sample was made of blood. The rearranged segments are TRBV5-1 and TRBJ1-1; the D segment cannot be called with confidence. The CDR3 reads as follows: CASSLIEAFF. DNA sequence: TGCGCCAGCAGCTTGATTGAAGCTTTCTTT.